In its sample, the clone carrying this T cell receptor beta chain was seen many times. What it recognizes is unknown. V lost 6 bases to trimming and J lost 4 bases; unmatched junction nucleotides: 11. The CDR3 spans 15 residues. This sample was included in a study of T cell repertoires in cytomegalovirus infection. In TCRdb, the reads were re-called with MiXCR into one record per CDR3 protein. This sample has about 120,000 distinct CDR3 sequences; about 9.5% occur once, and the top ten carry approximately 33%. Sequencing was performed on PBMCs, sequenced either directly or after in vitro stimulation (not recorded which). The sequence came from a human donor in good health (CMV status not recorded). Some clones in this sample may be carry-over from other donors' samples. V usage is TRBV12-3 or TRBV12-4 and J usage is TRBJ1-2; 7 bases match TRBD1. The CDR3 region has the DNA TGTGCCAGCAGCTATCGACAGGGAGAGGGCTATGGCTACACCTTC. Translating gives CASSYRQGEGYGYTF.